Below, one T cell receptor (beta chain) is given with its context. The data stem from a study of CD8+CD57+ T cells in acquired aplastic anemia. Genomic DNA served as template for TCR beta VDJ and CDR3 profiling. TCRdb analysed the reads with MiXCR anew, one entry per CDR3 protein. The sample has about 260,000 distinct CDR3 sequences, 70% to 85% seen once. Patients who underwent sequencing had shown CD8+CD57+ cell expansion by flow cytometry. The germline V gene encodes CDR1 SGDLS and CDR2 YYNGEE. CDR3 length: 16 amino acids. With V trimmed by 3 bases and J by 11 bases, 16 bases remained unmatched. The sequenced material came from sorted CD4+, CD8+, or CD8+CD57+ T cells (not recorded which) from PBMCs. The genes are TRBV9 and TRBJ2-1; 8 nucleotides align to TRBD1. This sequence originates from a human donor with aplastic anemia. The DNA for the CDR3 is TGTGCCAGCAGCGGGGGGGACCGACAGGGGAGCGACAAGCAGTTCTTC. This encodes CASSGGDRQGSDKQFF.